What follows are 9 T cell receptor beta chains derived from one specimen sequenced in a study of T cell clonality in common variable immunodeficiency (dated by TCRdb to 2015 to 2017). Library generation was performed with the immunoSEQ multiplex PCR assay. As stored in TCRdb, this immuneACCESS dataset retains in-frame rearrangements with V and J assigned. A fraction of the clones does not appear; measured against another copy, unresolved V genes explain less than half of the discrepancy, and the remainder lacks a known reason. This sample has tens of thousands of clones, none of them a singleton. The biggest ten clones account for less than 6.5% of the sample. The sample taken for sequencing was peripheral blood mononuclear cells. The receptors were gathered from a person aged 18-69 years in good health.

This clone showed up many times. The missing CDR3 end, 3 residues past where the read stops, is filled in from the germline J gene. The chain links TRBV7-2 to TRBJ1-1; D not certain. V lost 1 base to trimming and J lost 3 bases, with 9 bases between them. Germline values: CDR1 SGHTA, CDR2 FQGNSA. CDR3 length: 14 residues. The CDR3 bases that were read are TGTGCCAGCAGCTTAGTTGAGGGTTACACTGAA. This gives the protein CASSLVEGYTE. The entire CDR3 is CASSLVEGYTEAFF.

This clone was detected ten times or more. From the germline J gene comes the end of the CDR3, since the read stops 3 residues before it. The chain carries TRBV6-1 and TRBJ1-5; 10 bases line up with TRBD1. The CDR3 is 14 amino acids. With V trimmed by 4 bases and J by 5 bases, 2 bases remained unmatched. Per the germline V gene, CDR1 is MNHNS and CDR2 is SASEGT. The sequenced CDR3 bases are TGTGCCAGCAGTGGGACAGGGGGACATCAGCCC. Translation: CASSGTGGHQP. The entire CDR3 protein is CASSGTGGHQPQHF.

Comment on this clone: The sequenced fragment ends 3 residues before the CDR3 boundary, so the rest is inferred from the germline J gene. This chain uses TRBV30 with TRBJ2-4, with D perhaps matching TRBD2 (7 bases). The CDR3 is 16 residues long. The germline gives CDR1 GTSNPN, CDR2 SVGIG (reference sequence). The sequenced part of the CDR3 DNA is TGTGCCTGGAGTGTAGGGGGGCCCATGAGGGACTATGGT. Translating it yields CAWSVGGPMRDYG. The entire CDR3 protein is CAWSVGGPMRDYGQYF.

This clone was recorded at least ten times. Other DNA sequences in the same sample also yield this CDR3. CDR3 DNA, as far as it was read: TGTGCCAGCACCCGGAGGGCAATCGGGGCTAATGAAAAA. Its protein product is CASTRRAIGANEK. The whole CDR3 region reads CASTRRAIGANEKLFF. The chain carries TRBV6-2 or TRBV6-3 and TRBJ1-4; D is ambiguous. The read finishes 3 residues shy of the CDR3 end, and the germline J gene is used to complete it. V shed 7 bases and J shed 3 bases, with 18 bases lying between them. This CDR3 region has 16 residues. Germline values: CDR1 MNHEY, CDR2 SVGEGT.

This clone has ten or more counts. The read finishes 3 residues shy of the CDR3 end, and the germline J gene is used to complete it. This chain uses TRBV2 with TRBJ1-5; D remains unclear. Germline V lookup: CDR1 SNHLY, CDR2 FYNNEI. V lost 6 bases and J 1 base, leaving 10 bases between the germline ends. This CDR3 region has 14 residues. The CDR3 DNA, read in part, is TGTGCCAGCAGAGCGACCAAAAGCAATCAGCCC. Translated, it gives CASRATKSNQP. The full CDR3 protein is CASRATKSNQPQHF.

This clone was counted ten times or more. The DNA ends 3 residues before the CDR3 does, and the rest of the CDR3 is filled in from the germline J gene. The chain recombines TRBV6-2 or TRBV6-3 with TRBJ1-6; possible D gene TRBD1, 5 bases. Germline-derived CDR1 and CDR2 are MNHEY and SVGEGT. The CDR3 contains 15 residues. V lost 7 bases and J lost 6, with 16 bases in between. The CDR3 here is CASKRRTFLNSPLHF. The sequenced part of the CDR3 DNA is TGTGCCAGCAAACGAAGGACATTTCTTAATTCACCC.

In its sample, this clone was seen many times. The sequenced fragment ends 3 residues before the CDR3 boundary, so the rest is inferred from the germline J gene. This chain joins TRBV5-1 and TRBJ2-7; 7 nucleotides match TRBD1. Germline V gene sequence: CDR1 SGHRS, CDR2 YFSETQ. Losses at the gene ends were 4 bases for V and 6 bases for J; bases not matched to a gene: 7. The CDR3 has 13 residues. The CDR3 reads CASSPGQTSEQYF. CDR3 bases read: TGCGCCAGCAGCCCGGGACAGACATCCGAG. Combining the CDR3 with reference TRBV5-1 and TRBJ2-7 gives the whole variable domain KAGVTQTPRYLIKTRGQQVTLSCSPISGHRSVSWYQQTPGQGLQFLFEYFSETQRNKGNFPGRFSGRQFSNSRSEMNVSTLELGDSALYLCASSPGQTSEQYFGPGTRLTVT.

This clone was found many times. The read falls 3 residues short of the CDR3 end, and the missing part is taken from the germline J gene. The chain uses TRBV18 and TRBJ1-1; 7 bases match TRBD1. Germline CDR1 and CDR2: KGHSH and LQKENI. The CDR3 sequence is 15 residues long. J was trimmed by 4 bases and V by 6 bases; bases with no gene match: 11. Here the CDR3 reads CASSFGSRGTTEAFF. Incomplete CDR3 DNA: TGTGCCAGCTCGTTCGGGTCCAGGGGGACCACTGAA.

Concerning this clone: With the read ending 3 residues before the CDR3 end, the germline J gene is used to fill in that end. Other DNA sequences in the sample encode the same CDR3. The gene calls are TRBV18 and TRBJ1-1, with 8 bases lining up with TRBD1. The CDR3 length is 18 residues. CDR1 KGHSH and CDR2 LQKENI come from the germline V gene. Partial CDR3 DNA: TGTGCCAGCTCACCACCGACGGGACAGGTCGGAGACCGAACCGAA. This translates into CASSPPTGQVGDRTE. Given in full, the CDR3 is CASSPPTGQVGDRTEAFF.